Following are 20 T cell receptor beta chains from one sample sequenced in a study of T cell responses to AZD1222 COVID-19 vaccine. Sequencing used immunoSEQ multiplex PCR; TCRdb keeps in-frame clones, though not all of them. The table records some 130,000 clones, about nine tenths of them present only once. Specimen: peripheral blood, collected on day 0 of MenACWY control vaccination. These receptors were taken from an adult in good health.

This sequence joins TRBV5-1 and TRBJ2-5; D possibly corresponds to TRBD1 (6 bases). This CDR3 is built from 15 residues. Trimming took off 4 bases at V and 5 bases at J, with 18 bases between the two ends. Germline V lookup: CDR1 SGHRS, CDR2 YFSETQ. DNA for the CDR3: TGCGCCAGCAGCCCCCGGGACAATAGCGAGGAGACCCAGTACTTC. It translates to CASSPRDNSEETQYF.

The chain has TRBV5-1 and TRBJ1-4; D gene ambiguous. The V gene's germline CDR1 is SGHRS and CDR2 YFSETQ. With 0 bases removed from V and 8 bases from J, the gap between germline ends came to 8 bases. The CDR3 is 13 amino acids. The DNA of the CDR3 is TGCGCCAGCAGCTTGGTTGTGGAGGAAAAACTGTTTTTT. Translating it yields CASSLVVEEKLFF.

The chain employs TRBV27 and TRBJ2-7; 9 nucleotides align to TRBD1. Germline V gives CDR1 MNHEY, CDR2 SMNVEV (reference sequence). With V trimmed by 1 base and J by 4 bases, 8 bases remained unmatched. The CDR3 sequence is 16 residues long. The CDR3 DNA sequence: TGTGCCAGCAGTTTATTCGGACAGGGGCGGTCTTACGAGCAGTACTTC. It encodes CASSLFGQGRSYEQYF.

The chain recombines TRBV2 with TRBJ1-3; D unresolved. This CDR3 region has 16 residues. V was trimmed by 0 bases and J by 0 bases, leaving 9 bases between them. Germline-derived CDR1 and CDR2 are SNHLY and FYNNEI. CDR3 protein: CASSEARSSSGNTIYF. The CDR3, as DNA: TGTGCCAGCAGTGAAGCGCGGAGTAGCTCTGGAAACACCATATATTTT.

The chain has TRBV10-3 and TRBJ2-5, with D unclear. Germline V CDR1 and CDR2: ENHRY, SYGVKD. The CDR3 has 14 amino acids. The V and J ends lost 2 bases and 0 bases respectively, with 7 bases between them. The CDR3 nucleotides read TGTGCCATCAGTGAGGAGTGGGACCAAGAGACCCAGTACTTC. Its translation: CAISEEWDQETQYF.

The genes are TRBV19 and TRBJ2-1, with 8 nucleotides matching TRBD2. Germline trimming cut 3 bases from V and 4 bases from J; bases unmatched to any gene: 8. The germline gives CDR1 LNHDA, CDR2 SQIVND (reference sequence). The CDR3 spans 16 residues. CDR3: CASSIGREAPYNEQFF. CDR3 DNA sequence: TGTGCCAGTAGTATTGGGCGGGAGGCCCCTTACAATGAGCAGTTCTTC.

This chain uses TRBV28 with TRBJ2-7; D is possibly TRBD1 (6 bases). Trimming took 2 bases from V and 2 from J, leaving 16 bases between them. Germline assignment: CDR1 MDHEN and CDR2 SYDVKM. There are 16 residues in the CDR3. CDR3 in amino acids: CASSLGQGLGTYEQYF. The CDR3 region has the DNA TGTGCCAGCAGTTTAGGGCAGGGGTTGGGGACCTACGAGCAGTACTTC. The complete variable domain, with remaining parts taken from reference TRBV28 and TRBJ2-7, reads DVKVTQSSRYLVKRTGEKVFLECVQDMDHENMFWYRQDPGLGLRLIYFSYDVKMKEKGDIPEGYSVSREKKERFSLILESASTNQTSMYLCASSLGQGLGTYEQYFGPGTRLTVT.

The chain is built from TRBV7-6 and TRBJ1-4; 7 nucleotides match TRBD1. The CDR3 covers 14 residues. The trim removed 4 bases at V and 7 bases at J, leaving 6 bases unmatched. The germline V gene encodes CDR1 SGHVS and CDR2 FNYEAQ. CDR3 protein: CASSSRQGIEKLFF. The CDR3 nucleotides read TGTGCCAGCAGCTCTCGACAGGGTATTGAAAAACTGTTTTTT.

In this sample, this clone turned up a few times. The chain carries TRBV3-1 (or the pseudogene TRBV3-2) and TRBJ2-7, with TRBD1 as a possible D gene (5 bases). This CDR3 contains 12 residues. The V end lost 7 bases, the J end lost 2 bases, and 9 bases lay between the germline ends. The germline gives CDR1 LGHDT, CDR2 YNNKEL (reference sequence). CDR3 DNA: TGTGCCAGCAATTACAGGACCTACGAGCAGTACTTC. As protein: CASNYRTYEQYF.

The genes are TRBV29-1 and TRBJ2-7; possibly TRBD1 for D (5 bases). CDR3 length: 15 amino acids. Trimming pared 3 bases from V and 6 bases from J, leaving 21 bases between. Germline assignment: CDR1 SQVTM and CDR2 ANQGSEA. The CDR3 DNA follows: TGCAGCGTTGAGGGGCGGATCGCACCTCTGGGCGAGCAGTACTTC. It is translated as CSVEGRIAPLGEQYF.

The chain recombines TRBV24-1 with TRBJ2-1; D is unclear. V lost 4 bases and J 0 bases, leaving 12 bases between the germline ends. The CDR3 extends over 16 amino acids. Germline CDR1 KGHDR, CDR2 SFDVKD. The CDR3 DNA reads TGTGCCACCAGTGACCCCGTTAGGAGCTCCTACAATGAGCAGTTCTTC. Residues: CATSDPVRSSYNEQFF.

The chain combines TRBV2 with TRBJ2-3; tentative D call: TRBD1 (6 bases). Germline V gene lookup returns CDR1 SNHLY and CDR2 FYNNEI. The CDR3 is 15 amino acids. V lost 7 bases to trimming and J lost 2 bases, with 16 bases between them. CDR3 nucleotides: TGTGCCAGCAACGGGGTGTCAGGGGTCACAGATACGCAGTATTTT. This encodes CASNGVSGVTDTQYF.

The V and J genes are TRBV27 and TRBJ1-3; D gene uncertain. CDR1 is MNHEY, CDR2 SMNVEV, per germline (reference sequence). V was cut by 5 bases and J by 8 bases, with 19 bases left in between. The CDR3 length is 15 residues. CDR3 region: CASSPPFYLGHTIYF. The CDR3 nucleotides are TGTGCCAGCAGTCCCCCATTTTACCTCGGACACACCATATATTTT.

The chain is built from TRBV2 and TRBJ1-2; 8 bases line up with TRBD1. There are 15 residues in the CDR3. Germline-derived CDR1 and CDR2 are SNHLY and FYNNEI. The J segment lost 0 bases and the V segment lost 8 bases, leaving 8 bases of the junction unmatched. The CDR3 DNA sequence: TGTGCCAGCTGCCAGGGACAGGATGCTAACTATGGCTACACCTTC. It specifies CASCQGQDANYGYTF.

The chain has TRBV5-1 and TRBJ2-7; D gene ambiguous. CDR3 length: 13 residues. Deletions cut 5 bases from V and 4 bases from J, with 13 bases between. The germline gives CDR1 SGHRS, CDR2 YFSETQ. The CDR3 bases are TGCGCCAGCAGACTAACTACCTTATACGAGCAGTACTTC. It encodes CASRLTTLYEQYF.

The gene calls are TRBV6-1 and TRBJ1-3; D gene uncertain. V lost 4 bases to trimming and J lost 3 bases, with 19 bases between them. The germline gives CDR1 MNHNS, CDR2 SASEGT. The CDR3 runs 17 residues. The CDR3, as DNA: TGTGCCAGCAGTGGCGACGGATACCCTCGGAGTGGAAACACCATATATTTT. This encodes CASSGDGYPRSGNTIYF.

The chain recombines TRBV19 with TRBJ2-2; D not certain. V shed 3 bases and J shed 4 bases, with 9 bases lying between them. The CDR3 consists of 14 residues. Per the germline V gene, CDR1 is LNHDA and CDR2 is SQIVND (reference sequence). CDR3 in amino acids: CASSISSGTGELFF. Here the CDR3 DNA reads TGTGCCAGTAGTATTTCAAGTGGCACCGGGGAGCTGTTTTTT.

This chain joins TRBV6-6 and TRBJ2-2; 7 nucleotides align to TRBD1. Trimming removed 1 base from V and 7 bases from J; junction bases left unmatched: 9. Per the germline V gene, CDR1 is MNHNY and CDR2 is SVGAGI (reference sequence). This CDR3 is built from 16 residues. This CDR3 reads CASSYWPGGRGGELFF. CDR3 DNA: TGTGCCAGCAGTTACTGGCCAGGGGGTCGTGGCGGGGAGCTGTTTTTT.

The chain couples TRBV28 to TRBJ2-3; perhaps TRBD2 as D (6 bases). Germline CDR1 is MDHEN and CDR2 is SYDVKM. The CDR3 contains 16 residues. V lost 6 bases and J lost 4, with 20 bases in between. The chain's CDR3 is CASRPGARRRADTQYF. In DNA form, the CDR3 reads TGTGCCAGCAGGCCCGGGGCCAGGAGGAGGGCAGATACGCAGTATTTT. Filled out from reference TRBV28 and TRBJ2-3, the complete variable domain reads DVKVTQSSRYLVKRTGEKVFLECVQDMDHENMFWYRQDPGLGLRLIYFSYDVKMKEKGDIPEGYSVSREKKERFSLILESASTNQTSMYLCASRPGARRRADTQYFGPGTRLTVL.

CDR3 protein: CATSDRGRTGELFF. As DNA, the CDR3 is TGTGCCACTTCGGACAGGGGGCGAACCGGGGAGCTGTTTTTT. The rearrangement links TRBV6-5 to TRBJ2-2, with 11 bases identical to TRBD1. The J segment lost 5 bases and the V segment lost 10 bases, leaving 6 bases of the junction unmatched. CDR3 length equals 14 residues. Germline-derived CDR1 and CDR2 are MNHEY and SVGAGI.